The following is a T cell receptor beta chain sequence with its context. The data belong to a study of blood T cell repertoires in COVID-19. Losses at the gene ends were 2 bases for V and 5 bases for J; bases not matched to a gene: 19. The CDR3 is made up of 20 amino acids. CDR1 is MNHEY, CDR2 SMNVEV, per germline (reference sequence). TCRdb keeps only in-frame clones here, not all; method: immunoSEQ multiplex PCR. The repertoire holds 150,000 to 180,000 clones, with 83% as singletons. This TCR was sampled from a woman between 55 and 75 years old with COVID-19, enrolled during active disease. The material sequenced was peripheral blood. This chain uses TRBV27 with TRBJ1-5; TRBD1 aligns across 9 bases. CDR3 DNA: TGTGCCAGCAGTTTACAGAGGAGGGACAGGGAAAACTCCTGGCATCAGCCCCAGCATTTT. Protein sequence: CASSLQRRDRENSWHQPQHF.